This T cell receptor (beta chain) comes out of a study of blood T cell repertoires in COVID-19. Whole-study context: The United States, Italy and Spain provided the acute and convalescent COVID-19 samples. Sources were T cells, B-cell-depleted T cells, or PBMCs; the material itself was cDNA or gDNA.

V lost 0 bases and J lost 10, with 13 bases in between. CDR1 and CDR2 from the germline V gene are SGHTA and FQGTGA. This CDR3 has 14 amino acids. Under the authors' procedure: Nucleated cell counts were estimated from reference gene primer amplification. Assay: immunoSEQ multiplex PCR; the TCRdb copy retains only in-frame clones and omits some. V and J calls and clone size are given by that table; D and trimming were obtained from the DNA. The profile shows 150,000 to 180,000 clones, roughly 80% of them singletons. This receptor was identified in a woman aged 60-75 years with acute or convalescent COVID-19. The sample taken for sequencing was peripheral blood. The chain has TRBV7-3 and TRBJ2-1, with a weak D call TRBD2 (6 bases). The DNA for the CDR3 is TGTGCCAGCAGCTTAACGTCATCCCGGGGGGAGCAGTTCTTC. Protein sequence: CASSLTSSRGEQFF.